The 27 T cell receptor beta chains given below trace back to one sample, sequenced in a study of beta chain features in type 1 diabetes. Whole-study results and caveats: All four CD4+ subsets of Type 1 diabetes patients contained TCRB CDR3s that were moderately but significantly shorter.

The whole isolated RNA underwent reverse transcription, so sequencing captured expressed TCRB transcripts. TCRdb's copy holds only in-frame clones and misses some; the assay was immunoSEQ multiplex PCR. The data contain roughly 400,000 clones, 8% to 10% of them singletons. Which antigens these TCRs recognize remains unknown. Material: central memory CD4+ T cells from blood. The source of these receptors is a man aged 30-40 years with type 1 diabetes.

A few counts support this clone. V gene TRBV18 combines with J gene TRBJ2-7; D is ambiguous. The CDR3 loop spans 15 amino acids. Trimming cost V 3 bases and J 0 bases, with 12 bases left between them. The germline gives CDR1 KGHSH, CDR2 LQKENI. The CDR3 nucleotides read TGTGCCAGCTCACCGAGCCGGCAGACCTCCTACGAGCAGTACTTC. This encodes CASSPSRQTSYEQYF.

At least ten counts were recorded for this clone. The chain joins TRBV7-2 to TRBJ2-7; maybe TRBD1 (5 bases). Germline CDR1 is SGHTA and CDR2 is FQGNSA. This CDR3 is built from 15 residues. The V end lost 6 bases, the J end lost 1 base, and 16 bases lay between the germline ends. The CDR3, as DNA: TGTGCCAGCAGTCTCGACAGAACCTATTCCTACGAGCAGTACTTC. Protein sequence: CASSLDRTYSYEQYF.

V and J are TRBV20-1 and TRBJ2-3; 9 nucleotides agree with TRBD2. J lost 13 bases, V lost 3 bases, and 5 bases had no gene match. The CDR3 contains 11 residues. Germline values: CDR1 DFQATT, CDR2 SNEGSKA (reference sequence). Here the CDR3 reads CSASSGSLKYF. The CDR3 nucleotides are TGCAGTGCTAGTAGCGGGAGTTTGAAGTATTTT.

This clone came up a few times. The chain combines TRBV27 with TRBJ2-2; 15 nucleotides agree with TRBD2. V shed 7 bases and J 1 base; nucleotides not matched to a gene: 7. The CDR3 is 18 residues long. Germline V lookup: CDR1 MNHEY, CDR2 SMNVEV (reference sequence). The CDR3 protein is CASTRGLAGGQNTGELFF. CDR3 coding DNA: TGTGCCAGCACTAGGGGACTAGCGGGAGGACAGAACACCGGGGAGCTGTTTTTT.

V and J are TRBV6-6 and TRBJ2-5, with a tentative D call TRBD1 (7 bases). The CDR3 runs to 16 residues. Looked up from germline, CDR1 is MNHNY and CDR2 is SVGAGI (reference sequence). Deletions cut 6 bases from V and 5 bases from J, with 22 bases between. The CDR3 is CASSPTGTRRGETQYF. In DNA form, the CDR3 reads TGTGCCAGCAGCCCGACAGGGACGAGGAGGGGGGAGACCCAGTACTTC.

This clone was seen at least ten times. V is TRBV7-2 and J is TRBJ1-2, with unresolved D. The germline CDR1 and CDR2 sequences are SGHTA and FQGNSA. Trimming pared 2 bases from V and 3 bases from J, leaving 19 bases between. This CDR3 has 17 residues. CDR3 sequence: CASSLWEASLNYYGYTF. CDR3 nucleotides: TGTGCCAGCAGCTTATGGGAGGCCAGCCTTAATTACTATGGCTACACCTTC. Combining the CDR3 with reference TRBV7-2 and TRBJ1-2 gives the whole variable domain GAGVSQSPSNKVTEKGKDVELRCDPISGHTALYWYRQSLGQGLEFLIYFQGNSAPDKSGLPSDRFSAERTGGSVSTLTIQRTQQEDSAVYLCASSLWEASLNYYGYTFGSGTRLTVV.

This clone came up many times. The gene calls are TRBV2 and TRBJ1-3; possible D gene TRBD1, 5 bases. Per the germline V gene, CDR1 is SNHLY and CDR2 is FYNNEI. CDR3 length equals 14 residues. Trimming took 5 bases from V and 2 from J, leaving 10 bases between them. This CDR3 reads CASSYGGAGNTIYF. Written as DNA, the CDR3 is TGTGCCAGCAGTTACGGGGGAGCTGGAAACACCATATATTTT.

There are a few counts of this clone. The rearrangement links TRBV20-1 to TRBJ2-7; 8 nucleotides line up with TRBD2. V trimming: 7 bases; J trimming: 2 bases; junction bases outside the gene matches: 1. CDR1 DFQATT and CDR2 SNEGSKA come from the germline V gene (reference sequence). The CDR3 length is 11 residues. The CDR3 reads CSGTSPYEQYF. The CDR3 DNA is TGCAGTGGGACTAGCCCCTACGAGCAGTACTTC.

The gene calls are TRBV4-2 and TRBJ2-5; possible D gene TRBD2, 6 bases. The CDR3 loop spans 13 amino acids. Trimming removed 7 bases from V and 2 bases from J, with 11 bases in between. Germline V gene lookup returns CDR1 LGHNA and CDR2 YNFKEQ. The CDR3 nucleotides are TGTGCCAGCAAAAGCGGACTACAAGAGACCCAGTACTTC. It encodes CASKSGLQETQYF.

This clone was seen a few times. The genes are TRBV7-2 and TRBJ1-4; 9 bases map to TRBD1. The junction had 0 bases not matched to a gene; V was cut back by 3 bases and J by 7 bases. Germline assignment: CDR1 SGHTA and CDR2 FQGNSA. CDR3 size: 13 residues. The CDR3 nucleotides are TGTGCCAGCAGCTTGACAGGGGGTGAAAAACTGTTTTTT. Amino acids: CASSLTGGEKLFF.

This clone was observed a few times. V is TRBV5-1 and J is TRBJ2-5; the D gene could be TRBD1 or TRBD2 (5 bases each). Trimming shortened V by 4 bases and J by 5 bases, and 18 bases separated the two germline ends. The germline gives CDR1 SGHRS, CDR2 YFSETQ. The CDR3 is 15 amino acids. The CDR3 protein is CASSPGALPGETQYF. As DNA, the CDR3 is TGCGCCAGCAGCCCCGGGGCCCTTCCGGGGGAGACCCAGTACTTC.

The sample holds a few counts of this clone. The genes are TRBV10-3 and TRBJ1-1, with D tentatively TRBD1 (6 bases). Looked up from germline, CDR1 is ENHRY and CDR2 is SYGVKD. This CDR3 comprises 13 residues. Trimming cost V 4 bases and J 6 bases, with 12 bases left between them. The CDR3 DNA follows: TGTGCCATCAGTGGGGCAGGGGCCCCTGAAGCTTTCTTT. Amino acid sequence: CAISGAGAPEAFF.

V gene TRBV9 combines with J gene TRBJ2-1, with a weak D call TRBD1 (5 bases). The CDR3 extends over 17 amino acids. The germline gives CDR1 SGDLS, CDR2 YYNGEE. Trimming removed 0 bases at V and 0 bases at J, with 13 bases between. The CDR3 loop is CASSVDSGSSSYNEQFF. CDR3 sequence (DNA): TGTGCCAGCAGCGTAGATTCAGGGTCTAGCTCCTACAATGAGCAGTTCTTC.

This clone was counted a few times. The rearrangement links TRBV10-3 to TRBJ1-1; TRBD1 might be the D (6 bases). Germline CDR1 is ENHRY and CDR2 is SYGVKD. Trimming took 4 bases from V and 1 from J, leaving 22 bases between them. There are 18 residues in the CDR3. CDR3 DNA: TGTGCCATCAGTGTCCAGACAGGTCTGGATTCAAGGAACACTGAAGCTTTCTTT. Translated: CAISVQTGLDSRNTEAFF.

This clone was counted a few times. CDR3 sequence reads: CASYLKWGRRDEKLFF. DNA for the CDR3: TGTGCCAGCTACCTAAAATGGGGGAGGCGGGATGAAAAACTGTTTTTT. The V call is TRBV14, the J call TRBJ1-4, with a weak D call TRBD1 (5 bases). The length of the CDR3 is 16 residues. Per the germline V gene, CDR1 is SGHDN and CDR2 is FVKESK. V lost 8 bases, J lost 6 bases, and 22 bases lay in between.

This clone was seen ten or more times. The chain is built from TRBV18 and TRBJ2-3; D remains ambiguous. The ends were cut back, 3 bases at V and 0 bases at J, with 13 bases in the middle. Germline V gene sequence: CDR1 KGHSH, CDR2 LQKENI. The CDR3 covers 16 residues. The CDR3 DNA reads as TGTGCCAGCTCACCCCGGCCGCGCGACAGCACAGATACGCAGTATTTT. This encodes CASSPRPRDSTDTQYF.

This clone was picked up a small number of times. The chain joins TRBV5-1 to TRBJ2-5; no clear D. This CDR3 has 12 amino acids. Germline CDR1 is SGHRS and CDR2 is YFSETQ. V lost 2 bases and J lost 3, with 5 bases in between. The CDR3 here is CASSFQEETQYF. Here the CDR3 DNA reads TGCGCCAGCAGCTTTCAGGAAGAGACCCAGTACTTC. Full variable domain (outside the CDR3, taken from reference TRBV5-1 and TRBJ2-5): KAGVTQTPRYLIKTRGQQVTLSCSPISGHRSVSWYQQTPGQGLQFLFEYFSETQRNKGNFPGRFSGRQFSNSRSEMNVSTLELGDSALYLCASSFQEETQYFGPGTRLLVL.

This clone has more than one count but fewer than ten. The identical CDR3 is also encoded by other nucleotide sequences in the sample. The chain has TRBV5-1 and TRBJ1-1; 7 bases agree with TRBD1. Germline trimming cut 0 bases from V and 0 bases from J; bases unmatched to any gene: 5. This CDR3 is built from 16 residues. CDR1 SGHRS and CDR2 YFSETQ come from the germline V gene. The CDR3 reads CASSLGQGNMNTEAFF. The CDR3 DNA reads as TGCGCCAGCAGCTTGGGACAGGGAAATATGAACACTGAAGCTTTCTTT.

This chain connects TRBV7-8 to TRBJ2-7; 11 positions agree with TRBD2. CDR3 length: 15 amino acids. Trimming took 6 bases from V and 3 from J; bases not matched to a gene: 7. Germline loops: CDR1 SGHVS, CDR2 FQNEAQ. The CDR3 sequence: CASSEGTSGNYEQYF. In DNA, the CDR3 is TGTGCCAGCAGTGAAGGGACTAGCGGAAACTACGAGCAGTACTTC.

The chain has TRBV6-1 and TRBJ1-2; D unresolved. Per the germline V gene, CDR1 is MNHNS and CDR2 is SASEGT. The length of the CDR3 is 15 residues. Trimming left V 4 bases short and J 4 bases short, with 16 bases between. As DNA, the CDR3 is TGTGCCAGCAGTGCCGCTGTCCCGGGCGGCTATGGCTACACCTTC. Residues: CASSAAVPGGYGYTF.

This clone was seen more than once but under ten times. The chain has TRBV6-5 and TRBJ2-5, with 12 bases aligning to TRBD2. The CDR3 spans 15 residues. The trim removed 8 bases at V and 6 bases at J, leaving 10 bases unmatched. Per germline, CDR1 MNHEY and CDR2 SVGAGI. CDR3 nucleotide sequence: TGTGCCAGCCGCTTGACTAGCGGGAGTTTGAAGACCCAGTACTTC. Its translation is CASRLTSGSLKTQYF.

This clone was picked up a small number of times. The CDR3 spells CSGRGQETQYF. CDR3 bases: TGCAGCGGTAGGGGCCAAGAGACCCAGTACTTC. This chain connects TRBV20-1 to TRBJ2-5; perhaps TRBD1 as D (5 bases). Germline CDR1 and CDR2: DFQATT and SNEGSKA (reference sequence). There are 11 residues in the CDR3.

The CDR3 here is CASSPGAPTDTQYF. The CDR3 DNA follows: TGTGCCAGCAGCCCCGGGGCCCCCACAGATACGCAGTATTTT. V gene TRBV5-4 combines with J gene TRBJ2-3, with D perhaps TRBD1 or TRBD2 (5 bases each). The V gene lost 4 bases and the J gene lost 2 bases, with 11 bases spanning the gap. Per germline, CDR1 SGHNT and CDR2 YYREEE (reference sequence). CDR3 length equals 14 residues.

This clone was observed a few times. The rearrangement links TRBV4-2 to TRBJ1-3; D perhaps matches TRBD1 (5 bases). In germline, CDR1 is LGHNA, CDR2 YNFKEQ. The V gene lost 5 bases and the J gene lost 0 bases, with 17 bases spanning the gap. The CDR3 consists of 17 residues. CDR3 in amino acids: CASSMGGATRSGNTIYF. In DNA form, the CDR3 reads TGTGCCAGCAGCATGGGAGGGGCCACCCGCTCTGGAAACACCATATATTTT.

The sample holds a few counts of this clone. This sequence joins TRBV23-1 and TRBJ2-7, with a tentative D call TRBD1 (6 bases). TRBV23-1 is noted as an ORF with a role that remains uncertain. Trimming removed 0 bases at V and 5 bases at J, with 17 bases between. The CDR3 is made up of 16 amino acids. The CDR3 reads CASSQSNRVGLNEQYF. In DNA, the CDR3 is TGCGCCAGCAGTCAATCGAACAGGGTGGGGTTGAACGAGCAGTACTTC.

The chain carries TRBV6-6 and TRBJ2-6; no clear D gene. V was shortened by 6 bases and J by 0 bases, with 12 bases between the two germline ends. The CDR3 contains 16 residues. Per the germline V gene, CDR1 is MNHNY and CDR2 is SVGAGI (reference sequence). DNA for the CDR3: TGTGCCAGCAGCCGCCTTTCGAGCTCTGGGGCCAACGTCCTGACTTTC. This gives the protein CASSRLSSSGANVLTF.

This clone was picked up a small number of times. The chain joins TRBV11-2 to TRBJ2-3; D gene unclear. This CDR3 comprises 14 residues. The germline CDR1 and CDR2 sequences are SGHAT and FQNNGV. Between the trimmed V and J ends, which lost 5 bases and 2 bases, there was a span of 11 bases. CDR3 amino acids: CASSRNSYTDTQYF. DNA for the CDR3: TGTGCCAGCAGCCGAAACTCCTACACAGATACGCAGTATTTT.